This T cell receptor (beta chain) was sequenced for a study of blood T cell repertoires in COVID-19. Turning to the study itself: Acute and convalescent COVID-19 specimens originated in the United States, Italy and Spain.

Profiled with immunoSEQ multiplex PCR; TCRdb holds only in-frame clones, not every one. The table shows approximately 300,000 clones, with around nine tenths occurring only once. This receptor was obtained from a man aged 45-65 years with active or convalescent COVID-19. Source material: peripheral blood.

In DNA, the CDR3 is TGTGCCAGTAGAGACTCCGGCTATGGCTACACCTTC. Translated: CASRDSGYGYTF. V gene TRBV19 combines with J gene TRBJ1-2; the D is unclear. In germline, CDR1 is LNHDA, CDR2 SQIVND (reference sequence). V shed 6 bases and J shed 4 bases, with 9 bases lying between them. The CDR3 extends over 12 amino acids.